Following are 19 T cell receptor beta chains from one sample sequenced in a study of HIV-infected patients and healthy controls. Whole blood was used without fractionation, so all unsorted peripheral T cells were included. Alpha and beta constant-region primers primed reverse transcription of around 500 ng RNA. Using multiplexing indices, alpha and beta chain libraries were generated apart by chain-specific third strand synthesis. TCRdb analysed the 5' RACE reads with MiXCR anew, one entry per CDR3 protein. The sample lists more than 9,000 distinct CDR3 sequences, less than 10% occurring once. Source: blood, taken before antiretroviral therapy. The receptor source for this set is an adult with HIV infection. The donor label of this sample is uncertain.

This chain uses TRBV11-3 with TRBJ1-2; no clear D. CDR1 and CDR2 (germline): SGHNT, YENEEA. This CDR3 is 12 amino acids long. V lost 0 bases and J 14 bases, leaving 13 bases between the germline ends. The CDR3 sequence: CASSLDRRTQTF. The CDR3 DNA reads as TGTGCCAGCAGCTTAGATCGTAGGACGCAAACCTTC. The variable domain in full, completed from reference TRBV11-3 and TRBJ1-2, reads EAGVVQSPRYKIIEKKQPVAFWCNPISGHNTLYWYLQNLGQGPELLIRYENEEAVDDSQLPKDRFSAERLKGVDSTLKIQPAELGDSAVYLCASSLDRRTQTFGSGTRLTVV.

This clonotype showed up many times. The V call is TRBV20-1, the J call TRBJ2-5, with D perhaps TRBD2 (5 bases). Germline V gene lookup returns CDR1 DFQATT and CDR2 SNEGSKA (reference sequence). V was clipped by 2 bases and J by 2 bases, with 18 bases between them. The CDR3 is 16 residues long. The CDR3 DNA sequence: TGCAGTGCTAGATCTCCCCGGGATAGGCCACAAGAGACCCAGTACTTC. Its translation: CSARSPRDRPQETQYF.

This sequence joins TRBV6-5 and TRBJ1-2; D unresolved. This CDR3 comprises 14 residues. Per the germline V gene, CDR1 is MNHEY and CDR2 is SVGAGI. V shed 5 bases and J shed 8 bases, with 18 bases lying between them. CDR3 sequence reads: CASSPQRAGGGYTF. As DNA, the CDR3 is TGTGCCAGCAGTCCCCAACGAGCAGGCGGAGGCTACACCTTC.

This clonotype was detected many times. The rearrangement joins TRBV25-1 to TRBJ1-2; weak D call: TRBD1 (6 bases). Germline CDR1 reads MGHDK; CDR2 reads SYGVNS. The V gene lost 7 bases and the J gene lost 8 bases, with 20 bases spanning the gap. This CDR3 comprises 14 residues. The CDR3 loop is CASNRVGGKEGYTF. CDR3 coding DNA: TGTGCCAGCAATCGCGTAGGGGGAAAGGAAGGCTACACCTTC.

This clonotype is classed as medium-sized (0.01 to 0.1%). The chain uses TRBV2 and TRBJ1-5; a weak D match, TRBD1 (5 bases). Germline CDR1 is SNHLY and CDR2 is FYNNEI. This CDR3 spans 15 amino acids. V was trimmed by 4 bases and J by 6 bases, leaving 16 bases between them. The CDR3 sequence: CASSGPRESGQPQHF. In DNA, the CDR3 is TGTGCCAGCAGTGGACCCAGGGAATCAGGTCAGCCCCAGCATTTT.

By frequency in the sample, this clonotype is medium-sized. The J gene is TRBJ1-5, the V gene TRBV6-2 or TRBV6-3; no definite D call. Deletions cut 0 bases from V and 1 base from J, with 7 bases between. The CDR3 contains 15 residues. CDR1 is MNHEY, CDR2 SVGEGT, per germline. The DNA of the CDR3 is TGTGCCAGCAGTTACTCGATCCAGAGCAATCAGCCCCAGCATTTT. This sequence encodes CASSYSIQSNQPQHF.

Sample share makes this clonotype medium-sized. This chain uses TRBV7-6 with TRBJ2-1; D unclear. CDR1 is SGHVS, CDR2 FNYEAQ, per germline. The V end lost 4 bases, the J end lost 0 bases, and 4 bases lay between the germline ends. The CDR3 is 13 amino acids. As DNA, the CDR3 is TGTGCCAGCAGCTCCGGCTCCTACAATGAGCAGTTCTTC. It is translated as CASSSGSYNEQFF.

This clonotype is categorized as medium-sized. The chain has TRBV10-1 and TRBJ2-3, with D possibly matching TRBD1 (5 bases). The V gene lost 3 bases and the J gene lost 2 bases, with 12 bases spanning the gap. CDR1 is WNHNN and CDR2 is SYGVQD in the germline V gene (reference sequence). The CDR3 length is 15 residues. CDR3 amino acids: CASSDEFGATDTQYF. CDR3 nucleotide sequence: TGCGCCAGCAGTGATGAGTTTGGGGCCACAGATACGCAGTATTTT.

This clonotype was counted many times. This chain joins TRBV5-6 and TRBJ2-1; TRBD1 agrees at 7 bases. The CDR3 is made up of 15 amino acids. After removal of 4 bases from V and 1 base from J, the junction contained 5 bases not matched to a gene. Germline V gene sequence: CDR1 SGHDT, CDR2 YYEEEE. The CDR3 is CASSPDRLSYNEQFF. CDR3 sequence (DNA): TGTGCCAGCAGCCCGGACAGGTTATCCTACAATGAGCAGTTCTTC.

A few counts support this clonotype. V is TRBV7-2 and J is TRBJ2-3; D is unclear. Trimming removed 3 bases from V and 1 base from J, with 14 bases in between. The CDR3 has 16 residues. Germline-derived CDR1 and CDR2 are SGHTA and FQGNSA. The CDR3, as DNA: TGTGCCAGCAGCTTTGGAAGACAACTCGGCACAGATACGCAGTATTTT. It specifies CASSFGRQLGTDTQYF.

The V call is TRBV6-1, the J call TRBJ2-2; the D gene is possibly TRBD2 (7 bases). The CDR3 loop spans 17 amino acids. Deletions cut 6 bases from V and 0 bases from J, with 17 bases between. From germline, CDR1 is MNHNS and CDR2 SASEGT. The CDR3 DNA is TGTGCCAGCAGAGCCTCTCGGGGGGCTGCGAACACCGGGGAGCTGTTTTTT. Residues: CASRASRGAANTGELFF.

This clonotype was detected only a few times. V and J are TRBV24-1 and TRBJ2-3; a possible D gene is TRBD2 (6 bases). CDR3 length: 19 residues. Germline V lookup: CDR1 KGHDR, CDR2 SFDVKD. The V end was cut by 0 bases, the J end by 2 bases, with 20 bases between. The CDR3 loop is CATSDLQWEDGTFTDTQYF. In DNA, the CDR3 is TGTGCCACCAGTGATTTGCAATGGGAGGACGGAACTTTCACAGATACGCAGTATTTT.

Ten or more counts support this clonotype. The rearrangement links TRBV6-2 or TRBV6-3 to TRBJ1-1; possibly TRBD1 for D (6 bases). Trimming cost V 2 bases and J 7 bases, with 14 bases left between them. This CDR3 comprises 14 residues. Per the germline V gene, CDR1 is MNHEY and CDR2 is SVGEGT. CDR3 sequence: CASSYGTRGFEAFF. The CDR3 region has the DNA TGTGCCAGCAGTTACGGGACAAGGGGGTTTGAAGCTTTCTTT.

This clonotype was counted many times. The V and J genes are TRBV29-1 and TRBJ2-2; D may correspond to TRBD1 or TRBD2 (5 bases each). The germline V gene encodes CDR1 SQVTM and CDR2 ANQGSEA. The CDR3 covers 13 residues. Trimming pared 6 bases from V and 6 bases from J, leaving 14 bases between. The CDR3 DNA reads TGCAGCGTGGGGGACCTAGACGCCGGGGAGCTGTTTTTT. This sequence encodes CSVGDLDAGELFF.

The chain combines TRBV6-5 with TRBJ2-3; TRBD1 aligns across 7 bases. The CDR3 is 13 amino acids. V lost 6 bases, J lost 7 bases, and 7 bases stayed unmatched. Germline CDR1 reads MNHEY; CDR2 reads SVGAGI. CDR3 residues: CASRRQGIHTQYF. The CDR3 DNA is TGTGCCAGCAGACGACAGGGTATCCATACGCAGTATTTT.

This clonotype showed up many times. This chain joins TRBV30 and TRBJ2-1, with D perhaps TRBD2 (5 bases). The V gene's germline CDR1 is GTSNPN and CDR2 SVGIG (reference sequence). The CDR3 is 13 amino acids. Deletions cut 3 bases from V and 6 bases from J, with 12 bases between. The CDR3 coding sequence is TGTGCCTGGAGCGCGGGCCTGAGCAATGAGCAGTTCTTC. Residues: CAWSAGLSNEQFF.

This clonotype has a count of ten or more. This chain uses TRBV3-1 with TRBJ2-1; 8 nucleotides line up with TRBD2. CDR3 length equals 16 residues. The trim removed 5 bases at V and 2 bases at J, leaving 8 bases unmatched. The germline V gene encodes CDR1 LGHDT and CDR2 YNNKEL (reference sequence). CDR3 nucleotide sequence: TGTGCCAGCAGCTCACTAGCGGTTTCGACCTACAATGAGCAGTTCTTC. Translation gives CASSSLAVSTYNEQFF.

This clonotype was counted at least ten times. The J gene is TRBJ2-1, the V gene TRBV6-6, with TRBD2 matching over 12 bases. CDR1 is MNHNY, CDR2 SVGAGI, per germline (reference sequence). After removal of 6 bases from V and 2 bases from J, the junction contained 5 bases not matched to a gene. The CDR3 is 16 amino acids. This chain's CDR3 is CASRIRTSGTYNEQFF. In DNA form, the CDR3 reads TGTGCCAGCAGAATTAGGACTAGCGGGACCTACAATGAGCAGTTCTTC.

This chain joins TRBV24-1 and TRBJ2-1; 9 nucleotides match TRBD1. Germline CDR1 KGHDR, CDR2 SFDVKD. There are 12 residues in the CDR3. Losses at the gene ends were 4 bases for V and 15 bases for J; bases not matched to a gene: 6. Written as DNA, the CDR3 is TGTGCCACCAGTGACCGCGACAGGGGGATGTTCTTC. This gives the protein CATSDRDRGMFF.